This paragraph covers one T cell receptor (beta chain) sequence. Its antigen is not known. All of the donors were Caucasians in good health. The data originate from a study of identical twins. Whole-study findings and limits: Out-of-frame TCR alpha sharing observed in monozygotic twins exceeded model estimates.

One entry per CDR3 protein, called by TCRdb with MiXCR from the 5' RACE reads. The table includes roughly 470,000 distinct CDR3 sequences, 14% detected once. The CDR3 totals 15 residues. The germline CDR1 and CDR2 sequences are SGHVS and FQNEAQ. The trim removed 4 bases at V and 0 bases at J, leaving 4 bases unmatched. The same sample was also studied in work on yellow fever vaccine responses in identical twins.

This TCR derives from a woman aged 18-29 years in good health. Sequenced material: CD4+ T cells sorted from blood. The rearrangement links TRBV7-8 to TRBJ1-1; 8 bases line up with TRBD1. For the CDR3, the DNA is TGTGCCAGCAGCTCCCGACAGGGGATGAACACTGAAGCTTTCTTT. Protein: CASSSRQGMNTEAFF.